The sequence of this T cell receptor (beta chain) was determined in a study of neurological immune-mediated disorders. Germline loops: CDR1 SGHRS, CDR2 YFSETQ. CDR3 size: 15 residues. V was trimmed by 0 bases and J by 2 bases, leaving 10 bases between them. This clonotype was detected a few times. 5'RACE generated cDNA with 10-nucleotide random UMIs. Every sequencing run drew on 15-18 subjects and yielded over 200 million TCR-beta sequences. Using its own MiXCR run on the 5' RACE reads, TCRdb lists one record per CDR3 protein. Of around 130,000 distinct CDR3 sequences listed, 3% to 3.5% are singletons.

This sequence originates from a woman between 25 and 40 years old with multiple sclerosis. The J gene is TRBJ2-3, the V gene TRBV5-1; D is tentatively TRBD1 or TRBD2 (5 bases each). What was sequenced was PBMCs. The CDR3 region has the DNA TGCGCCAGCAGCTTGGTGGGGGACCACACAGATACGCAGTATTTT. It specifies CASSLVGDHTDTQYF.